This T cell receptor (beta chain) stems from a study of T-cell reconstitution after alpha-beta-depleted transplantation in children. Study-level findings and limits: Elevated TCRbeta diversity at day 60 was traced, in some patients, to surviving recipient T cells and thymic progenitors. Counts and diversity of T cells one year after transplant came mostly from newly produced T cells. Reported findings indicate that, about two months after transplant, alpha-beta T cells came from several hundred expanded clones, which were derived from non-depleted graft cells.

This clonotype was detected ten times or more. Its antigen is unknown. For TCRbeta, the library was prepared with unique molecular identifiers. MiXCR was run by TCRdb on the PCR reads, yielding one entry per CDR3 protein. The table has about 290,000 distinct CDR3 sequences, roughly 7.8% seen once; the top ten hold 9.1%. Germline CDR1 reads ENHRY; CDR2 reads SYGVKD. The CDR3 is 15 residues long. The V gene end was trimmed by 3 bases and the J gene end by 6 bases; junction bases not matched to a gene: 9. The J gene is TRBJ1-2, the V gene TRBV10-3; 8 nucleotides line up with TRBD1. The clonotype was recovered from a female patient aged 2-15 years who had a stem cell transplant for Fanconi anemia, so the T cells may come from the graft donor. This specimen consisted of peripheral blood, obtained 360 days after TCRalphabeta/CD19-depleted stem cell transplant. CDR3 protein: CAISDLVTTGDGYTF. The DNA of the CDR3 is TGTGCCATCAGTGACCTCGTAACGACAGGGGATGGCTACACCTTC.